This T cell receptor beta chain was captured by sequencing in a study of T cell responses to AZD1222 COVID-19 vaccine. Study-level information: Second doses at about 4 or about 12 weeks were pooled.

General study findings and limits: Spike-spanning, vaccine-associated CD4 TCRs were dominant at 160-218 and 743-854. Mostly white British, mostly female donors; authors suggested clonal diversity may be underestimated. Close to half of spike-specific TCRs reportedly recognize unmutated variant regions.

Generated by immunoSEQ multiplex PCR, the TCRdb table keeps only in-frame clones and is missing some. The sample holds approximately 110,000 clones; roughly 90% are singletons and the top ten take 2% to 3%. About this clone: The antigen remains unidentified.

V shed 4 bases and J shed 2 bases, with 12 bases lying between them. The CDR3 is made up of 14 amino acids. CDR1 is SGHDT, CDR2 YYEEEE, per germline. Sequencing was performed on peripheral blood, taken on day 0 of AZD1222 vaccination. This clonotype was obtained from an adult in good health. This chain connects TRBV5-6 to TRBJ1-1; D is perhaps TRBD1 (5 bases). This CDR3 reads CASSVGVSNTEAFF. Here the CDR3 DNA reads TGTGCCAGCAGCGTGGGGGTTTCTAACACTGAAGCTTTCTTT.